This is a list of T cell receptor beta chains from one sample in a study of blood T cell repertoires in COVID-19. The assay was immunoSEQ multiplex PCR, and TCRdb's table has in-frame clones only and misses some. The sample has some 280,000 clones; approximately 91% are singletons. Sequencing input: peripheral blood. These receptors were obtained from a woman between 55 and 75 years old with acute or convalescent COVID-19. Each CDR3 is given with its conserved first and last residue. Fields, in order: D gene, J gene, V gene, clone size, CDR3 protein, CDR3 DNA. D genes are given only for firm matches. Only some rows state a clone size, as once, few, many or a class for expanded clones.

d_call: .; j_call: TRBJ1-2; v_call: TRBV4-2; clone_size: .; cdr3_aa: CASSQQGDGYTF; cdr3_nt: TGTGCCAGCAGCCAACAAGGGGATGGCTACACCTTC
d_call: TRBD2; j_call: TRBJ2-1; v_call: TRBV11-3; clone_size: .; cdr3_aa: CASSKRSGGNEQFF; cdr3_nt: TGTGCCAGCTCAAAAAGGAGCGGGGGGAATGAGCAGTTCTTC
d_call: .; j_call: TRBJ1-3; v_call: TRBV15; clone_size: .; cdr3_aa: CATSREIGAGNTIYF; cdr3_nt: TGTGCCACCAGCAGAGAGATAGGGGCTGGAAACACCATATATTTT
d_call: .; j_call: TRBJ1-1; v_call: TRBV4-2; clone_size: .; cdr3_aa: CTSGKGLETEAFF; cdr3_nt: TGTACCAGCGGAAAGGGGCTGGAGACTGAAGCTTTCTTT
d_call: .; j_call: TRBJ2-6; v_call: TRBV7-2; clone_size: .; cdr3_aa: CASREGSGANVLTF; cdr3_nt: TGTGCCAGCAGAGAGGGTTCAGGGGCCAACGTCCTGACTTTC
d_call: TRBD2; j_call: TRBJ2-7; v_call: TRBV5-1; clone_size: .; cdr3_aa: CASSWGASGAIYEQYF; cdr3_nt: TGCGCCAGCAGCTGGGGGGCTAGCGGGGCAATATACGAGCAGTACTTC
d_call: .; j_call: TRBJ1-2; v_call: TRBV10-3; clone_size: .; cdr3_aa: CAISDSYGYTF; cdr3_nt: TGTGCCATCAGTGACAGCTATGGCTACACCTTC
d_call: .; j_call: TRBJ2-7; v_call: TRBV2; clone_size: .; cdr3_aa: CAAQRGGAMSYEQYF; cdr3_nt: TGTGCCGCCCAAAGGGGGGGAGCGATGTCCTACGAGCAGTACTTC
d_call: .; j_call: TRBJ1-2; v_call: TRBV10-3; clone_size: .; cdr3_aa: CAISGQGSTYGYTF; cdr3_nt: TGTGCCATCAGTGGCCAGGGGAGTACCTATGGCTACACCTTC
d_call: TRBD1; j_call: TRBJ1-2; v_call: TRBV6-2/TRBV6-3; clone_size: few; cdr3_aa: CASSYSTGGGYTF; cdr3_nt: TGTGCCAGCAGTTACTCTACAGGGGGCGGCTACACCTTC
d_call: .; j_call: TRBJ2-5; v_call: TRBV6-5; clone_size: .; cdr3_aa: CASSSFRRVEETQYF; cdr3_nt: TGTGCCAGCAGTTCCTTTCGGCGGGTGGAAGAGACCCAGTACTTC
d_call: TRBD1; j_call: TRBJ1-1; v_call: TRBV28; clone_size: .; cdr3_aa: CASSLIQGAGDTEAFF; cdr3_nt: TGTGCCAGCAGTTTGATACAGGGGGCCGGGGACACTGAAGCTTTCTTT